Listed below are T cell receptor beta chains from one sample, sequenced in a study of cytotoxic CD8 clonotypes in ibrutinib-treated CLL. Libraries were prepared by immunoSEQ multiplex PCR; TCRdb keeps only in-frame clonotypes and omits some of them. The sample yields 60,000 to 65,000 clones, approximately 54% seen once. The sample was PBMCs, taken after 12 months of ibrutinib treatment. Receptor source: a human donor with chronic lymphocytic leukemia. The CDR3 runs from the conserved cysteine through the conserved F or W. The order of the fields is V gene, J gene, D gene, clone size, CDR3 protein, CDR3 DNA. A D gene is named only where the DNA matches it firmly. Clone size, where shown, is once, few, many, or a class for clones that have expanded.

TRBV6-1	TRBJ2-7	NA	few	CASSEGPTLPNEQYF	TGTGCCAGCAGTGAAGGGCCTACCCTTCCAAACGAGCAGTACTTC
TRBV30	TRBJ2-2	NA	NA	CALGDGELFF	TGTGCCCTAGGGGACGGGGAGCTGTTTTTT
TRBV19	TRBJ2-2	TRBD2	few	CASSRTSGNTGELFF	TGTGCCAGTAGTCGGACTAGCGGGAACACCGGGGAGCTGTTTTTT
TRBV5-4	TRBJ2-5	TRBD2	NA	CASSLGVAGGKETQYF	TGTGCCAGCAGCTTAGGGGTAGCGGGGGGTAAAGAGACCCAGTACTTC
TRBV9	TRBJ2-1	NA	NA	CASSVGYRGNEQFF	TGTGCCAGCAGCGTAGGGTACCGTGGAAATGAGCAGTTCTTC
TRBV5-4	TRBJ1-4	TRBD1	few	CASSPGQGREKLFF	TGTGCCAGCAGCCCGGGACAGGGAAGGGAAAAACTGTTTTTT
TRBV15	TRBJ2-3	NA	NA	CATSTSGQSTDTQYF	TGTGCCACCAGCACTTCCGGACAGAGCACAGATACGCAGTATTTT
TRBV5-4	TRBJ2-3	TRBD1	many	CASSFGGTGADTQYF	TGTGCCAGCAGCTTCGGTGGGACAGGGGCAGATACGCAGTATTTT
TRBV6-1	TRBJ2-6	TRBD1	many	CASSDGTVLSGANVLTF	TGTGCCAGCAGTGACGGGACAGTACTCTCTGGGGCCAACGTCCTGACTTTC
TRBV28	TRBJ2-2	NA	NA	CASSLYRVWIGELFF	TGTGCCAGCAGTTTATATAGGGTGTGGATCGGGGAGCTGTTTTTT
TRBV20-1	TRBJ1-1	TRBD1	NA	CSSRGHTEAFF	TGCAGTAGCAGGGGGCACACTGAAGCTTTCTTT
TRBV5-8	TRBJ1-5	NA	NA	CASSLGWDAIQPQHF	TGTGCCAGCAGCTTGGGTTGGGACGCGATTCAGCCCCAGCATTTT
TRBV28	TRBJ2-1	NA	few	CASSPATSYNEQFF	TGTGCCAGCAGTCCGGCCACCTCCTACAATGAGCAGTTCTTC